This entry lists 26 T cell receptor beta chains sequenced from one sample in a study of blood T cell repertoires in COVID-19. Sequencing was performed with immunoSEQ multiplex PCR; in TCRdb, only in-frame clones are kept and a portion is missing. The sample yields roughly 60,000 clones, approximately 80% seen once. Sequenced sample: peripheral blood. All receptors come from a man in his sixties with acute or convalescent COVID-19.

The chain carries TRBV6-1 and TRBJ2-7; perhaps TRBD1 as D (6 bases). CDR3 size: 16 residues. The V end was cut by 1 base, the J end by 2 bases, with 15 bases between. Per the germline V gene, CDR1 is MNHNS and CDR2 is SASEGT. This CDR3 is CASSEEEYRAPYEQYF. The CDR3 bases are TGTGCCAGCAGTGAAGAAGAGTACAGGGCTCCCTACGAGCAGTACTTC.

The genes are TRBV2 and TRBJ1-3, with D tentatively TRBD1 (5 bases). This CDR3 is 16 amino acids long. Germline V gene lookup returns CDR1 SNHLY and CDR2 FYNNEI. V was trimmed by 3 bases and J by 1 base, leaving 13 bases between them. The CDR3 nucleotides are TGTGCCAGCAGTGAGAGCAGGGTTCCGTCTGGAAACACCATATATTTT. This codes for CASSESRVPSGNTIYF. The variable domain in full, with the rest retrieved from reference TRBV2 and TRBJ1-3, is EPEVTQTPSHQVTQMGQEVILRCVPISNHLYFYWYRQILGQKVEFLVSFYNNEISEKSEIFDDQFSVERPDGSNFTLKIRSTKLEDSAMYFCASSESRVPSGNTIYFGEGSWLTVV.

This chain connects TRBV27 to TRBJ1-3, with D possibly being TRBD1 (5 bases). The CDR3 spans 16 residues. Germline CDR1 and CDR2: MNHEY and SMNVEV (reference sequence). Trimming shortened V by 6 bases and J by 2 bases, and 17 bases separated the two germline ends. The CDR3 nucleotides read TGTGCCAGCAGCCCAGCGTGGGGGGAAACTGGAAACACCATATATTTT. Protein sequence: CASSPAWGETGNTIYF.

In DNA, the CDR3 is TGTGCCAGCTCACTCTTCCCGGGACAGTCAACCGGCTCTGGAAACACCATATATTTT. Protein product: CASSLFPGQSTGSGNTIYF. V is TRBV18 and J is TRBJ1-3, with 7 bases that match TRBD1. The germline CDR1 and CDR2 sequences are KGHSH and LQKENI. V gave up 4 bases and J gave up 0 bases; unmatched junction bases: 15. The CDR3 totals 19 residues.

This rearrangement joins TRBV7-9 to TRBJ1-6; D remains unclear. The germline V gene has CDR1 SEHNR and CDR2 FQNEAQ (reference sequence). Trimming stripped 5 bases from V and 7 bases from J, with 9 bases between. This CDR3 region has 13 residues. CDR3 residues: CASSREGNSPLHF. CDR3 nucleotide sequence: TGTGCCAGCAGCCGGGAGGGAAATTCACCCCTCCACTTT.

This chain connects TRBV2 to TRBJ2-2; the D gene is possibly TRBD2 (5 bases). Germline V lookup: CDR1 SNHLY, CDR2 FYNNEI. This CDR3 region has 13 residues. V was cut by 8 bases and J by 5 bases, with 12 bases left in between. CDR3 bases: TGTGCCAGCGGAGGACTGCTTACCGGGGAGCTGTTTTTT. Encoded protein: CASGGLLTGELFF.

The rearrangement joins TRBV5-1 to TRBJ2-2, with 9 bases aligning to TRBD1. CDR1 SGHRS and CDR2 YFSETQ come from the germline V gene. With 0 bases clipped from V and 4 bases from J, the junction kept 4 bases outside the gene matches. CDR3 length equals 16 residues. CDR3 region: CASSLVGQGSTGELFF. CDR3 nucleotide sequence: TGCGCCAGCAGCTTGGTGGGACAGGGAAGCACCGGGGAGCTGTTTTTT.

The chain uses TRBV10-3 and TRBJ2-1; 7 bases match TRBD2. Germline CDR1 reads ENHRY; CDR2 reads SYGVKD. The CDR3 covers 13 residues. J gave up 5 bases and V 7 bases, and 5 bases lay outside the gene matches. The CDR3, as DNA: TGTGCCATCAACCAGCGGGGTGACAATGAGCAGTTCTTC. Residues: CAINQRGDNEQFF.

This chain joins TRBV7-2 and TRBJ1-2, with TRBD1 matching 7 bases. The CDR3 has 13 amino acids. V was pared by 1 base and J by 9 bases, with 5 bases of the junction left unmatched. Germline V gene lookup returns CDR1 SGHTA and CDR2 FQGNSA. This CDR3 is CASSLGQGISYTF. The CDR3 DNA sequence: TGTGCCAGCAGCTTAGGACAGGGAATAAGCTACACCTTC.

This chain joins TRBV10-3 and TRBJ1-1; D is undetermined. V shed 5 bases and J shed 1 base, with 17 bases lying between them. This CDR3 is 16 amino acids long. Per the germline V gene, CDR1 is ENHRY and CDR2 is SYGVKD. The CDR3 region has the DNA TGTGCCATCAGTTCTTCTAAGAGCAGACAGAACACTGAAGCTTTCTTT. Translated: CAISSSKSRQNTEAFF.

This chain joins TRBV28 and TRBJ1-4; no reliable D call. Germline CDR1 reads MDHEN; CDR2 reads SYDVKM. The length of the CDR3 is 15 residues. Trimming removed 1 base at V and 5 bases at J, with 11 bases between. The DNA for the CDR3 is TGTGCCAGCAGTTTATTCGTCAGCGGGAATGAAAAACTGTTTTTT. This translates into CASSLFVSGNEKLFF.

The chain carries TRBV5-6 and TRBJ2-7, with TRBD1 identical over 10 bases. Per germline, CDR1 SGHDT and CDR2 YYEEEE. The trim removed 7 bases at V and 7 bases at J, leaving 14 bases unmatched. This CDR3 is 15 amino acids long. CDR3 residues: CASPERQGALWEQYF. The CDR3 coding sequence is TGTGCCAGCCCCGAGAGACAGGGGGCGCTTTGGGAGCAGTACTTC.

The chain carries TRBV2 and TRBJ1-2; TRBD1 matches 8 bases. This CDR3 comprises 13 residues. Germline-derived CDR1 and CDR2 are SNHLY and FYNNEI. V lost 8 bases to trimming and J lost 4 bases; unmatched junction nucleotides: 6. The CDR3 loop is CASAWDRTYGYTF. The CDR3 nucleotides are TGTGCCAGCGCATGGGACAGGACCTATGGCTACACCTTC.

This clone was recorded once. The chain uses TRBV5-1 and TRBJ2-3; the match to TRBD1 covers 9 bases. The trim removed 4 bases at V and 3 bases at J, leaving 6 bases unmatched. The length of the CDR3 is 15 residues. Germline CDR1 SGHRS, CDR2 YFSETQ. CDR3 residues: CASSKGQGFTDTQYF. The CDR3 bases are TGCGCCAGCAGCAAGGGACAGGGCTTTACAGATACGCAGTATTTT.

This clone was detected only once. V usage is TRBV21-1 and J usage is TRBJ1-6. TRBV21-1 counts as a pseudogene. This CDR3 region has 14 residues. CDR3 sequence: CARVWSLRGSPLHF. For the CDR3, the DNA is TGTGCCAGGGTTTGGAGCCTCCGGGGTTCACCCCTCCACTTT.

The V and J genes are TRBV28 and TRBJ1-2; 8 bases fit TRBD1. This CDR3 region has 13 residues. The germline gives CDR1 MDHEN, CDR2 SYDVKM. J lost 6 bases, V lost 2 bases, and 2 bases had no gene match. The CDR3 nucleotides read TGTGCCAGCAGTTTAGGACAGGGACATGGCTACACCTTC. This gives the protein CASSLGQGHGYTF.

The chain carries TRBV5-1 and TRBJ2-3; 7 nucleotides line up with TRBD2. The CDR3 contains 18 residues. V shed 7 bases, J shed 5 bases, and the junction held 22 bases outside the gene matches. Germline CDR1 and CDR2: SGHRS and YFSETQ. The CDR3 nucleotides read TGCGCCAGCGGGATGCCCCCAGTCCCAGTGTGGGAGGGAGATACGCAGTATTTT. It is translated as CASGMPPVPVWEGDTQYF.

The chain uses TRBV6-5 and TRBJ1-1; TRBD1 matches 7 bases. The CDR3 covers 12 residues. With V trimmed by 6 bases and J by 12 bases, 10 bases remained unmatched. CDR1 and CDR2 from the germline V gene are MNHEY and SVGAGI. CDR3 DNA: TGTGCCAGCAGCGGGGACAGCCCCAAGACTTTCTTT. As protein: CASSGDSPKTFF.

The V call is TRBV9, the J call TRBJ2-3; possible D gene TRBD1, 5 bases. CDR3 length: 17 amino acids. The ends were cut back, 3 bases at V and 4 bases at J, with 21 bases in the middle. Germline CDR1 reads SGDLS; CDR2 reads YYNGEE. CDR3 in DNA: TGTGCCAGCAGCGCCGTTGACGTGGGGCTAGACGCAGATACGCAGTATTTT. This sequence encodes CASSAVDVGLDADTQYF.

The J gene is TRBJ1-2, the V gene TRBV25-1, with D maybe TRBD1 (5 bases). Looked up from germline, CDR1 is MGHDK and CDR2 is SYGVNS. Trimming left V 2 bases short and J 4 bases short, with 14 bases between. The CDR3 covers 15 residues. CDR3: CASSERRGNPYGYTF. Here the CDR3 DNA reads TGTGCCAGCAGTGAAAGAAGGGGTAATCCCTATGGCTACACCTTC.

The chain is built from TRBV18 and TRBJ2-1; 15 nucleotides align to TRBD2. Losses at the gene ends were 1 base for V and 4 bases for J; bases not matched to a gene: 2. The CDR3 is 17 residues long. CDR1 is KGHSH, CDR2 LQKENI, per germline. The CDR3 spells CASSPQGLAGGYNEQFF. Here the CDR3 DNA reads TGTGCCAGCTCACCACAAGGACTAGCGGGGGGGTACAATGAGCAGTTCTTC.

The chain employs TRBV6-1 and TRBJ2-2; 7 positions agree with TRBD1. V gave up 4 bases and J gave up 2 bases; unmatched junction bases: 7. CDR3 length equals 16 residues. Germline V gene sequence: CDR1 MNHNS, CDR2 SASEGT. The DNA for the CDR3 is TGTGCCAGCAGTGTACCGGGACAGCCAAACACCGGGGAGCTGTTTTTT. It specifies CASSVPGQPNTGELFF.

The chain has TRBV2 and TRBJ1-4; D unresolved. In germline, CDR1 is SNHLY, CDR2 FYNNEI. V gave up 2 bases and J gave up 4 bases, with 11 bases separating them. CDR3 length: 15 amino acids. CDR3 sequence reads: CASSEYIGVNEKLFF. The CDR3 DNA reads TGTGCCAGCAGTGAATACATAGGAGTTAATGAAAAACTGTTTTTT.

This clone was observed a handful of times. This chain links TRBV5-1 with TRBJ2-5; the D gene is possibly TRBD2 (6 bases). CDR1 SGHRS and CDR2 YFSETQ come from the germline V gene. V dropped 0 bases and J dropped 1 base, with 10 bases sitting between them. The CDR3 extends over 15 amino acids. CDR3 bases: TGCGCCAGCAGCTTGGTAGGACTAATCCAAGAGACCCAGTACTTC. Protein sequence: CASSLVGLIQETQYF.

The rearrangement joins TRBV15 to TRBJ1-4, with a weak D call TRBD1 (6 bases). The CDR3 length is 15 residues. Germline V gives CDR1 LNHNV, CDR2 YYDKDF (reference sequence). Trimming shortened V by 5 bases and J by 6 bases, and 16 bases separated the two germline ends. The CDR3 region is CATSRGGGTHEKLFF. DNA of the CDR3: TGTGCCACCAGCCGGGGAGGGGGTACCCATGAAAAACTGTTTTTT.

The chain couples TRBV5-1 to TRBJ2-7, with TRBD1 matching 9 bases. CDR3 length: 16 residues. The V gene's germline CDR1 is SGHRS and CDR2 YFSETQ. V gave up 5 bases and J gave up 2 bases; unmatched junction bases: 11. This chain's CDR3 is CASSPDPGQGTYEQYF. The CDR3 DNA reads as TGCGCCAGCAGTCCTGACCCGGGACAGGGCACCTACGAGCAGTACTTC.